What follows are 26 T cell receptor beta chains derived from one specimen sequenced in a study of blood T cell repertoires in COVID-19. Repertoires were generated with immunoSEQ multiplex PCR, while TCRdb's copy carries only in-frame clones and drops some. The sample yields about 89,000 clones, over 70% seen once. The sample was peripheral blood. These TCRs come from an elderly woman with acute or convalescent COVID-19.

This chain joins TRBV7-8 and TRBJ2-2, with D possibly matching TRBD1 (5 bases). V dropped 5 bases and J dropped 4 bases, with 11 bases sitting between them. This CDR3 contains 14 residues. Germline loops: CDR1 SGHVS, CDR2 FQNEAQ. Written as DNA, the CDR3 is TGTGCCAGCAGCCTCGACAGTCTCACCGGGGAGCTGTTTTTT. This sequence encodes CASSLDSLTGELFF.

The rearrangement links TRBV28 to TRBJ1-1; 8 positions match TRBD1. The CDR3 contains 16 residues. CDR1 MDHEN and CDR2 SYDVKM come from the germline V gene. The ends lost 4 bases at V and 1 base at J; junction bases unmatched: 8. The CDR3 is CASSSPVGTGNTEAFF. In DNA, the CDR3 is TGTGCCAGCAGTTCCCCCGTCGGGACAGGGAACACTGAAGCTTTCTTT.

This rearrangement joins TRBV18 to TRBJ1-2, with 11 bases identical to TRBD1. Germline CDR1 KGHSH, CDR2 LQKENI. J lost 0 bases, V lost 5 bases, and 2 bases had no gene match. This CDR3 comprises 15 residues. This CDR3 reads CASSKDRGPNYGYTF. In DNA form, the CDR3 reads TGTGCCAGCTCAAAGGACAGGGGGCCTAACTATGGCTACACCTTC.

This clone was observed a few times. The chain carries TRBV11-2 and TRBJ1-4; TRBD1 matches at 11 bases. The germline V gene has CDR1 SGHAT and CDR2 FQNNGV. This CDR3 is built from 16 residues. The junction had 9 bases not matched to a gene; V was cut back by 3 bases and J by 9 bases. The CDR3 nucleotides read TGTGCCAGCAGCTTTACCCCGGGACAGGGGGGGAAAAAACTGTTTTTT. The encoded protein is CASSFTPGQGGKKLFF.

In nucleotides, the CDR3 is TGTGCCAGCTCACCTTCGGCCGGGGGGAACAATGAAAAACTGTTTTTT. Amino acids: CASSPSAGGNNEKLFF. The V and J genes are TRBV18 and TRBJ1-4; D is possibly TRBD1 (5 bases). Looked up from germline, CDR1 is KGHSH and CDR2 is LQKENI. V was trimmed by 3 bases and J by 5 bases, leaving 16 bases between them. The length of the CDR3 is 16 residues.

The CDR3 coding sequence is TGCGCCAGCAGCTTGGGGGCTACTAATGAAAAACTGTTTTTT. Its translation is CASSLGATNEKLFF. The J gene is TRBJ1-4, the V gene TRBV5-1; D unclear. The CDR3 covers 14 residues. Germline assignment: CDR1 SGHRS and CDR2 YFSETQ. Trimming shortened V by 0 bases and J by 2 bases, and 5 bases separated the two germline ends.

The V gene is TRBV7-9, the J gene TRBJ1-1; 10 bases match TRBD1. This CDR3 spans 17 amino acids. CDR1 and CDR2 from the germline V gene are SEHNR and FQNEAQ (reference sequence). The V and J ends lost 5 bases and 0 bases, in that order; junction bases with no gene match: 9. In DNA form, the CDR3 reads TGTGCCAGCAGCCCTCGGACAGGGGGGACCATGAACACTGAAGCTTTCTTT. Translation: CASSPRTGGTMNTEAFF.

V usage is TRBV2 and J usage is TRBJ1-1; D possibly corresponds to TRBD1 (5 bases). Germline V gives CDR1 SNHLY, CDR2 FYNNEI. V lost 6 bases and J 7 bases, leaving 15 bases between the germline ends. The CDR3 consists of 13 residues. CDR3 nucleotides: TGTGCCAGCAGCCCCTTCGGGGGGGGTGAAGCTTTCTTT. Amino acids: CASSPFGGGEAFF.

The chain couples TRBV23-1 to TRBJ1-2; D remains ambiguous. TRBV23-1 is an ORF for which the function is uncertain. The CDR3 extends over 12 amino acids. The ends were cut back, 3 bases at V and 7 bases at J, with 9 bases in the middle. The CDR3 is CASSHAGCGYTF. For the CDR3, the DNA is TGCGCCAGCAGTCACGCAGGTTGTGGCTACACCTTC.

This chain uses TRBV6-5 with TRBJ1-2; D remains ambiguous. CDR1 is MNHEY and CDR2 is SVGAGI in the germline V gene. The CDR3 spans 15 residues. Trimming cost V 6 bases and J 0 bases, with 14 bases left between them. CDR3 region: CASSPIVLANYGYTF. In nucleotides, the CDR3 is TGTGCCAGCAGCCCCATCGTGCTAGCTAACTATGGCTACACCTTC.

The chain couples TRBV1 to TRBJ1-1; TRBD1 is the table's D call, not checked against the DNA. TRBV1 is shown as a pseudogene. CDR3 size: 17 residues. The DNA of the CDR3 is TGCACCAGCAGCCCCCTGACAGGGCGTGCACGGAACACTGAAGCTTTCTTT. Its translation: CTSSPLTGRARNTEAFF.

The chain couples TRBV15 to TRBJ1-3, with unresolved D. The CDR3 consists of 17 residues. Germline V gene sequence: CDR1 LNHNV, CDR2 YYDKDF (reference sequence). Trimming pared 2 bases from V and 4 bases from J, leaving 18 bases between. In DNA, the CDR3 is TGTGCCACCAGCAGACCCCTAGGGCAGGCGGGGGGAAACACCATATATTTT. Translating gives CATSRPLGQAGGNTIYF.

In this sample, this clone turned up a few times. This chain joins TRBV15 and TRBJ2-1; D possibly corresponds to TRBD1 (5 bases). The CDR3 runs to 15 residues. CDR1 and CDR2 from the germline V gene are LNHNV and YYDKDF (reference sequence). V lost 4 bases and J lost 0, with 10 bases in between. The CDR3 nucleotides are TGTGCCACCAGCATAGGGGTCAGCTCCTACAATGAGCAGTTCTTC. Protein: CATSIGVSSYNEQFF.

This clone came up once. The CDR3 DNA reads as TGTGCCAGCAGCTTCCAGGGCGAGGGGGCGGAGGGCTACACCTTC. Translation gives CASSFQGEGAEGYTF. V usage is TRBV3-1 (or the pseudogene TRBV3-2) and J usage is TRBJ1-2; 7 nucleotides match TRBD1. The CDR3 totals 15 residues. Germline CDR1 reads LGHDT; CDR2 reads YNNKEL (reference sequence). With V trimmed by 5 bases and J by 8 bases, 14 bases remained unmatched.

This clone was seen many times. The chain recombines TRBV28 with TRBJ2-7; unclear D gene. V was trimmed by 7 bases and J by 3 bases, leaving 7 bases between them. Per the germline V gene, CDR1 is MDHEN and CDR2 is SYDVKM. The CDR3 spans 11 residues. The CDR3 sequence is CASNSFYEQYF. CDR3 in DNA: TGTGCCAGCAACAGCTTCTACGAGCAGTACTTC.

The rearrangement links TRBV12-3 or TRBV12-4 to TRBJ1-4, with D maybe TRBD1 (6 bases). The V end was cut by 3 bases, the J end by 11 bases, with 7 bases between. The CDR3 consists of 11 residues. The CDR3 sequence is CASSFRGKLFF. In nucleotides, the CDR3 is TGTGCCAGCAGTTTCAGGGGTAAACTGTTTTTT.

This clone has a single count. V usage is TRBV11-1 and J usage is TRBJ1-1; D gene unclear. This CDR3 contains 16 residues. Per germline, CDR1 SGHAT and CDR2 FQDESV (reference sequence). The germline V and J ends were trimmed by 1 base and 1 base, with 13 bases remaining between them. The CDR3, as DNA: TGTGCCAGCAGCTTAGGGTGGGGAGGGAAGAACACTGAAGCTTTCTTT. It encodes CASSLGWGGKNTEAFF.

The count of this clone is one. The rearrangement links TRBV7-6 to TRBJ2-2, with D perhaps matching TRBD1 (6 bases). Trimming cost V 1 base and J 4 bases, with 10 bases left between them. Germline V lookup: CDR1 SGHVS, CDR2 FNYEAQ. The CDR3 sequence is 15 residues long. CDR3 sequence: CASSLGGLGTGELFF. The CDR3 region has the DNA TGTGCCAGCAGCTTAGGGGGGCTGGGCACCGGGGAGCTGTTTTTT.

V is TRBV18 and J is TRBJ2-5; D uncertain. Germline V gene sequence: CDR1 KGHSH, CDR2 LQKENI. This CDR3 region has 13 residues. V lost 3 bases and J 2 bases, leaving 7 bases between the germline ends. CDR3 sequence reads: CASSPDIQETQYF. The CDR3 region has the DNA TGTGCCAGCTCACCCGACATACAAGAGACCCAGTACTTC.

CDR3 DNA sequence: TGTGCCAGCAGTCGTAGCGGGAGTTACAATGAGCAGTTCTTC. Translation gives CASSRSGSYNEQFF. The chain joins TRBV6-5 to TRBJ2-1; 9 nucleotides agree with TRBD2. After removal of 5 bases from V and 4 bases from J, the junction contained 3 bases not matched to a gene. Germline V CDR1 and CDR2: MNHEY, SVGAGI. The CDR3 has 14 residues.

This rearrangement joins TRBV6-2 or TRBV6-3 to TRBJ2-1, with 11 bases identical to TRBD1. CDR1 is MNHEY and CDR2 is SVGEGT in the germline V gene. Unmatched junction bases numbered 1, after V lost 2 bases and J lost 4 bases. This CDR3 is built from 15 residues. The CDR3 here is CASSYRDRGYNEQFF. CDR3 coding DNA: TGTGCCAGCAGTTACCGGGACAGGGGGTACAATGAGCAGTTCTTC.

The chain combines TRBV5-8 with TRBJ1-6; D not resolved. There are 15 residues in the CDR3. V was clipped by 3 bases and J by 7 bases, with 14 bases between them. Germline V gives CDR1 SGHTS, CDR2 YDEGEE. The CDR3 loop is CASSSDGRENSPLHF. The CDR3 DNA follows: TGTGCCAGCAGCTCCGACGGTAGGGAGAATTCACCCCTCCACTTT. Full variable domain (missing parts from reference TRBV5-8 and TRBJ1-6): EAGVTQSPTHLIKTRGQQATLRCSPISGHTSVYWYQQALGLGLQFLLWYDEGEERNRGNFPPRFSGRQFPNYSSELNVNALELEDSALYLCASSSDGRENSPLHFGNGTRLTVT.

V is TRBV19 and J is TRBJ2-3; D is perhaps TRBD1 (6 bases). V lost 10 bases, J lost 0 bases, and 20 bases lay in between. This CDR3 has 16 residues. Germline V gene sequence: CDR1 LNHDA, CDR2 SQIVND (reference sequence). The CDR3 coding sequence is TGTGCCACCACACACGCCGGGACATTTAGCACAGATACGCAGTATTTT. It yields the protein CATTHAGTFSTDTQYF.

The CDR3 loop reads CASSLFMDTQYF. CDR3 bases: TGTGCCAGCAGCTTATTTATGGATACGCAGTATTTT. The chain employs TRBV11-2 and TRBJ2-3; no clear D. This CDR3 region has 12 residues. Germline V gene data show CDR1 as SGHAT and CDR2 as FQNNGV. Trimming left V 2 bases short and J 6 bases short, with 6 bases between.

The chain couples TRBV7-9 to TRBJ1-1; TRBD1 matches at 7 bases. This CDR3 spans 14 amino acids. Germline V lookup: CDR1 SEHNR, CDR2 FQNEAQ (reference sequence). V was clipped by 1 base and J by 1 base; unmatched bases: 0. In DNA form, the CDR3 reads TGTGCCAGCAGCTTAGGACAGGGGAACACTGAAGCTTTCTTT. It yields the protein CASSLGQGNTEAFF.

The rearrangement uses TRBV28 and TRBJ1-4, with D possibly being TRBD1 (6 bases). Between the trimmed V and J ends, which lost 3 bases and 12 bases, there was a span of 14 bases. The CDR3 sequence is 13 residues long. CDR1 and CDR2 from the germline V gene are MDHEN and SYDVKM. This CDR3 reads CASSFTGSRELFF. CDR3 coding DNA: TGTGCCAGCAGTTTCACAGGGAGTCGTGAACTGTTTTTT.